This TCR beta chain was captured by sequencing in a study of spatial heterogeneity in lung cancer. As for the study in general: Around 68 TRACERx patients with early, untreated non-small cell lung cancer donated samples. Across the raw uncorrected reads, a unique TCR and UMI combination was observed, on average, more than ten times.

This clonotype has just a few counts. V trimming: 6 bases; J trimming: 6 bases; junction bases outside the gene matches: 12. Germline CDR1 reads SNHLY; CDR2 reads FYNNEI. This CDR3 region has 15 residues. Specified time point: blood at routine non-recurrence follow-up after resection. From tumor, nontumor lung or frozen PBMC, whole RNA was taken unsorted for sequencing. TCRdb used MiXCR to reprocess the 5' RACE reads, holding one entry per CDR3 protein. The sample has approximately 93,000 distinct CDR3 sequences, just under 20% seen once. The gene calls are TRBV2 and TRBJ1-2; 8 positions match TRBD1. This clonotype was sampled from a male donor with early-stage non-small cell lung cancer. Material: PBMCs, obtained at follow-up. The CDR3 region has the DNA TGTGCCAGCAGAATACAGGGGGGAGGCTTGGATGGCTACACCTTC. Translated: CASRIQGGGLDGYTF.